This T cell receptor beta chain was captured by sequencing in a study of monozygotic twins with inflammatory bowel disease. Study-level findings and limits: Results did not support any single strong IBD-associated signal or clonotype.

Collection of an approximately 2.6 ml blood sample took place per donor. Notes on this clonotype: Its antigen is as yet unknown.

TCRdb reprocessed the 5' RACE reads and stores each CDR3 protein as one record, lacking DNA. Its clone listing holds 350,000 to 550,000 distinct CDR3 sequences. The CDR3 has 14 residues. Germline-derived CDR1 and CDR2 are SQVTM and ANQGSEA. V and J are TRBV29-1 and TRBJ2-1; as DNA is missing, the TRBD2 call by TCRdb cannot be tested. Sequenced material: blood. This clonotype was sampled from a human donor with ulcerative colitis or Crohn's disease, or a healthy co-twin of an affected twin (not recorded which). CDR3 residues: CSVGERGYVHEQFF.